This T cell receptor beta chain was observed in a study of Tregs in tolerant kidney transplant recipients. Study-wide points: Activated donor B cell expansion appeared to reveal the most relevant donor-specific TCRbeta repertoire. Biological reproducibility was not directly addressed in this study. Findings come from small patient numbers and require larger validation.

CD4+CD25+CD127- Tregs, CD4+CD25- non-Tregs, CD4 and CD8 cells were sorted. The repertoire was sequenced with immunoSEQ multiplex PCR; TCRdb's copy has only in-frame clones and lacks some. Among approximately 260,000 clones listed, around 82% were seen once. As to this clone: Its antigen is as yet unknown.

Germline assignment: CDR1 LNHDA and CDR2 SQIVND (reference sequence). The ends were cut back, 6 bases at V and 1 base at J, with 12 bases in the middle. This CDR3 is 14 amino acids long. The gene calls are TRBV19 and TRBJ1-2; a weak D match, TRBD1 (6 bases). This clonotype originated in a human donor in good health. Sequenced material: CD4+ T cells from blood. The CDR3 DNA follows: TGTGCCAGTAGCGGACAGTTCCTTAACTATGGCTACACCTTC. Its translation is CASSGQFLNYGYTF. The variable domain in full, with the rest retrieved from reference TRBV19 and TRBJ1-2, is DGGITQSPKYLFRKEGQNVTLSCEQNLNHDAMYWYRQDPGQGLRLIYYSQIVNDFQKGDIAEGYSVSREKKESFPLTVTSAQKNPTAFYLCASSGQFLNYGYTFGSGTRLTVV.